These 3 T cell receptor beta chains share one sample of origin, sequenced in a study of T cell repertoires in cytomegalovirus infection. TCRdb reprocessed the reads with MiXCR, giving one entry per CDR3 protein. The sample holds about 900,000 distinct CDR3 sequences, around 32% seen once. The antigens these receptors bind are not known. Sequenced material: cultured CD8+ T cells from PBMCs, taken from culture after CMV antigen stimulation. The receptor source for this set is a human donor in good health (CMV status not recorded). Some clones in this sample may be carry-over from other donors' samples.

The chain links TRBV6-2 or TRBV6-3 to TRBJ2-7, with a weak D call TRBD1 (6 bases). Germline lookup yields CDR1 MNHEY and CDR2 SVGEGT. V lost 2 bases to trimming and J lost 6 bases, with 14 bases between them. This CDR3 is 14 amino acids long. In DNA, the CDR3 is TGTGCCAGCAGTTACCAGGGGATGGGCTCCGAGCAGTACGTC. Translation gives CASSYQGMGSEQYV.

This clonotype has at least ten counts. V gene TRBV12-3 or TRBV12-4 combines with J gene TRBJ2-1, with 9 nucleotides matching TRBD2. This CDR3 contains 14 residues. J was trimmed by 5 bases and V by 4 bases; bases with no gene match: 3. The CDR3 bases are TGTGCCAGCAGTTCCGCTAGCGGGGACAATGAGCAGTTCTTC. This gives the protein CASSSASGDNEQFF.

This clonotype was picked up many times. V usage is TRBV7-2 and J usage is TRBJ1-3; TRBD1 matches 7 bases. CDR1 and CDR2 (germline): SGHTA, FQGNSA. There are 15 residues in the CDR3. The junction had 6 bases not matched to a gene; V was cut back by 3 bases and J by 4 bases. The CDR3 sequence is CASSLDDRAGNTIYF. The CDR3 DNA sequence: TGTGCCAGCAGCTTGGACGACAGGGCCGGAAACACCATATATTTT.